The present TCR beta chain was sequenced within a study of blood T cells in healthy people across ages. Study information: Template switching caught about one barcoded beta molecule for each two T cells.

Extracted total RNA amounted to at least 6 micrograms for each sample. The CDR3 length is 14 residues. Germline CDR1 MDHEN, CDR2 SYDVKM. Germline trimming cut 6 bases from V and 4 bases from J; bases unmatched to any gene: 7. The sample holds a few counts of this clonotype. PCR was performed a second time for about 6 to 11 cycles using a sample-barcoded 5' primer and a J-beta primer mix. MiXCR was run by TCRdb on the 5' RACE reads, yielding one entry per CDR3 protein. Counted here are 550,000 to 650,000 distinct CDR3 sequences, about 30% occurring once; the ten biggest clones make up around 14%. Sequencing was performed on blood. The chain combines TRBV28 with TRBJ1-2; 8 bases fit TRBD1. The origin of this receptor is a woman over 75 in good health. Here the CDR3 DNA reads TGTGCCAGCAGACGACAGGGGTGGGGCTATGGCTACACCTTC. Translated: CASRRQGWGYGYTF.